The 21 T cell receptor beta chains in this list originate from one sample, sequenced in a study of T cell responses to AZD1222 COVID-19 vaccine. Only in-frame clones appear in the TCRdb table, and some are missing; sequencing was by immunoSEQ multiplex PCR. Here the sample spans 160,000 or so clones, about 91% being singletons. Sequencing used peripheral blood, obtained on day 0 of AZD1222 vaccination. The receptors come from an adult in good health.

This chain uses TRBV6-6 with TRBJ1-6; perhaps TRBD1 as D (6 bases). This CDR3 is built from 16 residues. V gave up 2 bases and J gave up 1 base, with 9 bases separating them. Germline assignment: CDR1 MNHNY and CDR2 SVGAGI (reference sequence). The CDR3: CASSYPDRSYNSPLHF. The DNA for the CDR3 is TGTGCCAGCAGTTACCCCGACAGGTCCTATAATTCACCCCTCCACTTT.

The table lists this clone with a count of one. This rearrangement joins TRBV5-1 to TRBJ2-7; TRBD1 might be the D (7 bases). V lost 4 bases and J 2 bases, leaving 13 bases between the germline ends. CDR3 size: 14 residues. Germline V gene sequence: CDR1 SGHRS, CDR2 YFSETQ. The CDR3 here is CASSPGGFTYEQYF. In nucleotides, the CDR3 is TGCGCCAGCAGCCCAGGGGGGTTTACCTACGAGCAGTACTTC.

V usage is TRBV6-2 or TRBV6-3 and J usage is TRBJ2-5; D may match TRBD1 or TRBD2 (5 bases each). CDR1 MNHEY and CDR2 SVGEGT come from the germline V gene. Trimming stripped 6 bases from V and 4 bases from J, with 21 bases between. CDR3 length: 16 amino acids. CDR3 coding DNA: TGTGCCAGCAGCGGAGCGGTCCTTGGTAGGGGAGAGACCCAGTACTTC. Amino acids: CASSGAVLGRGETQYF.

J is TRBJ1-1 and V is TRBV6-1; the D is unclear. The CDR3 runs 15 residues. Trimming stripped 1 base from V and 3 bases from J, with 12 bases between. The germline V gene encodes CDR1 MNHNS and CDR2 SASEGT. This CDR3 is CASSEVWGGDTEAFF. The CDR3, as DNA: TGTGCCAGCAGTGAAGTTTGGGGTGGGGACACTGAAGCTTTCTTT.

This chain joins TRBV6-5 and TRBJ2-7; D might be TRBD2 (6 bases). Trimming took off 2 bases at V and 0 bases at J, with 11 bases between the two ends. Germline loops: CDR1 MNHEY, CDR2 SVGAGI. This CDR3 has 15 amino acids. DNA of the CDR3: TGTGCCAGCAGTTACGAGGGAGGCCGCTCCTACGAGCAGTACTTC. This translates into CASSYEGGRSYEQYF.

The chain links TRBV29-1 to TRBJ2-1; D gene ambiguous. The CDR3 is made up of 12 amino acids. V lost 0 bases to trimming and J lost 9 bases, with 9 bases between them. Germline V CDR1 and CDR2: SQVTM, ANQGSEA. CDR3 protein: CSVEDGWSEQFF. In nucleotides, the CDR3 is TGCAGCGTTGAAGACGGATGGAGTGAGCAGTTCTTC.

The rearrangement uses TRBV12-5 and TRBJ1-1; D is uncertain. The CDR3 length is 13 residues. The germline gives CDR1 LGHNT, CDR2 FRNRAP. Deletions cut 3 bases from V and 4 bases from J, with 9 bases between. The CDR3 reads CASGFLSGTEAFF. DNA for the CDR3: TGTGCTAGTGGTTTCCTATCAGGCACTGAAGCTTTCTTT.

The chain carries TRBV5-1 and TRBJ2-1; 8 positions agree with TRBD2. The germline gives CDR1 SGHRS, CDR2 YFSETQ. V gave up 0 bases and J gave up 4 bases; unmatched junction bases: 12. The CDR3 runs 18 residues. For the CDR3, the DNA is TGCGCCAGCAGCTTGGCAGGCGGGAGGCTACGATCATACAATGAGCAGTTCTTC. It codes for CASSLAGGRLRSYNEQFF. Full variable domain (outside the CDR3, taken from reference TRBV5-1 and TRBJ2-1): KAGVTQTPRYLIKTRGQQVTLSCSPISGHRSVSWYQQTPGQGLQFLFEYFSETQRNKGNFPGRFSGRQFSNSRSEMNVSTLELGDSALYLCASSLAGGRLRSYNEQFFGPGTRLTVL.

The genes are TRBV24-1 and TRBJ1-5; no definite D call. Germline lookup yields CDR1 KGHDR and CDR2 SFDVKD. V lost 3 bases to trimming and J lost 2 bases, with 10 bases between them. The CDR3 spans 15 residues. CDR3 sequence: CATSDPRRGNQPQHF. The CDR3 nucleotides are TGTGCCACCAGTGATCCCCGACGGGGCAATCAGCCCCAGCATTTT.

J is TRBJ2-2 and V is TRBV5-1, with D uncertain. V was cut by 0 bases and J by 1 base, with 4 bases left in between. This CDR3 comprises 14 residues. Germline values: CDR1 SGHRS, CDR2 YFSETQ. CDR3 nucleotide sequence: TGCGCCAGCAGCTTGGAGCGGAACACCGGGGAGCTGTTTTTT. It is translated as CASSLERNTGELFF. Drawing the rest from reference TRBV5-1 and TRBJ2-2, the complete variable domain is KAGVTQTPRYLIKTRGQQVTLSCSPISGHRSVSWYQQTPGQGLQFLFEYFSETQRNKGNFPGRFSGRQFSNSRSEMNVSTLELGDSALYLCASSLERNTGELFFGEGSRLTVL.

For this clone: The conserved phenylalanine or tryptophan is not found at the CDR3 terminus, so this likely reflects a read error. No DNA is shown, since the ends of the CDR3 on it are uncertain; the CDR3 is the one TCRdb lists. The chain combines TRBV5-1 with TRBJ2-6; the listed D gene, TRBD1, was not tested against the DNA. The length of the CDR3 is 16 amino acids, counting both ends. CDR1 and CDR2 from the germline V gene are SGHRS and YFSETQ. The CDR3 here is CASSSLISGTGNSMRS.

There are a few counts of this clone. The CDR3 reads CASSSGGGGRSAYNEQFF. The CDR3 DNA reads as TGTGCCAGCAGCTCAGGGGGTGGTGGTAGAAGCGCCTACAATGAGCAGTTCTTC. V is TRBV7-2 and J is TRBJ2-1; TRBD1 agrees at 7 bases. In germline, CDR1 is SGHTA, CDR2 FQGNSA. CDR3 length: 18 amino acids. The J segment lost 2 bases and the V segment lost 4 bases, leaving 14 bases of the junction unmatched.

This clone was recorded only once. V and J are TRBV28 and TRBJ1-1; D gene uncertain. CDR3 length: 12 residues. The V gene lost 3 bases and the J gene lost 3 bases, with 5 bases spanning the gap. Germline V lookup: CDR1 MDHEN, CDR2 SYDVKM. The CDR3 DNA sequence: TGTGCCAGCAGTTTTCAAGACACTGAAGCTTTCTTT. This encodes CASSFQDTEAFF. Variable domain in full (rest from reference TRBV28 and TRBJ1-1): DVKVTQSSRYLVKRTGEKVFLECVQDMDHENMFWYRQDPGLGLRLIYFSYDVKMKEKGDIPEGYSVSREKKERFSLILESASTNQTSMYLCASSFQDTEAFFGQGTRLTVV.

Only one count was recorded for this clone. The chain links TRBV6-5 to TRBJ2-1; TRBD2 matches 10 bases. This CDR3 has 14 amino acids. V was clipped by 6 bases and J by 8 bases; unmatched bases: 7. Per germline, CDR1 MNHEY and CDR2 SVGAGI. The CDR3 sequence: CASRRASGGYEQFF. The CDR3 DNA follows: TGTGCCAGCAGAAGGGCTAGCGGGGGCTATGAGCAGTTCTTC.

V gene TRBV28 combines with J gene TRBJ2-3, with D uncertain. CDR3 length equals 11 residues. Trimming removed 7 bases at V and 0 bases at J, with 2 bases between. Germline V gene data show CDR1 as MDHEN and CDR2 as SYDVKM. The CDR3 DNA sequence: TGTGCCAGCAAGAGCACAGATACGCAGTATTTT. Protein sequence: CASKSTDTQYF.

The genes are TRBV7-2 and TRBJ2-7; 10 bases fit TRBD2. Losses at the gene ends were 1 base for V and 4 bases for J; bases not matched to a gene: 4. This CDR3 spans 15 amino acids. The V gene's germline CDR1 is SGHTA and CDR2 FQGNSA. The CDR3 DNA reads as TGTGCCAGCAGCTTAGAACTAGCGGGACCTTACGAGCAGTACTTC. Its translation is CASSLELAGPYEQYF.

The CDR3 loop is CASSEGGQGYSSGNTIYF. CDR3 DNA sequence: TGTGCCAGCAGTGAAGGCGGGCAGGGTTATAGCTCTGGAAACACCATATATTTT. The chain carries TRBV2 and TRBJ1-3; weak D call: TRBD1 (5 bases). V lost 1 base and J 0 bases, leaving 16 bases between the germline ends. The CDR3 extends over 18 amino acids. Germline lookup yields CDR1 SNHLY and CDR2 FYNNEI.

The rearrangement uses TRBV11-2 and TRBJ2-5, with TRBD2 as a possible D gene (6 bases). CDR1 and CDR2 (germline): SGHAT, FQNNGV. Trimming took 4 bases from V and 5 from J, leaving 14 bases between them. CDR3 size: 14 residues. This CDR3 reads CASSWRLDWETQYF. CDR3 sequence (DNA): TGTGCCAGCAGCTGGAGACTAGATTGGGAGACCCAGTACTTC.

This clone was recorded a few times. V usage is TRBV2 and J usage is TRBJ1-2; maybe TRBD1 (5 bases). V was cut by 3 bases and J by 7 bases, with 9 bases left in between. In germline, CDR1 is SNHLY, CDR2 FYNNEI. The CDR3 loop spans 12 amino acids. CDR3 amino acids: CASSDQGSGYTF. The CDR3 coding sequence is TGTGCCAGCAGTGACCAGGGAAGTGGCTACACCTTC.

V and J are TRBV7-8 and TRBJ1-5; 9 bases align to TRBD1. Germline CDR1 is SGHVS and CDR2 is FQNEAQ. J gave up 2 bases and V 4 bases, and 9 bases lay outside the gene matches. This CDR3 has 17 amino acids. CDR3 nucleotide sequence: TGTGCCAGCAGCTCAGGCGGGACAGGGATCCGCAATCAGCCCCAGCATTTT. It encodes CASSSGGTGIRNQPQHF.

CDR3 DNA: TGTGCCACGGAGGGGGGACAGAGCACAGATACGCAGTATTTT. It is translated as CATEGGQSTDTQYF. This chain links TRBV24-1 with TRBJ2-3; weak D call: TRBD1 (7 bases). V was shortened by 10 bases and J by 0 bases, with 13 bases between the two germline ends. Germline assignment: CDR1 KGHDR and CDR2 SFDVKD. CDR3 length: 14 residues.